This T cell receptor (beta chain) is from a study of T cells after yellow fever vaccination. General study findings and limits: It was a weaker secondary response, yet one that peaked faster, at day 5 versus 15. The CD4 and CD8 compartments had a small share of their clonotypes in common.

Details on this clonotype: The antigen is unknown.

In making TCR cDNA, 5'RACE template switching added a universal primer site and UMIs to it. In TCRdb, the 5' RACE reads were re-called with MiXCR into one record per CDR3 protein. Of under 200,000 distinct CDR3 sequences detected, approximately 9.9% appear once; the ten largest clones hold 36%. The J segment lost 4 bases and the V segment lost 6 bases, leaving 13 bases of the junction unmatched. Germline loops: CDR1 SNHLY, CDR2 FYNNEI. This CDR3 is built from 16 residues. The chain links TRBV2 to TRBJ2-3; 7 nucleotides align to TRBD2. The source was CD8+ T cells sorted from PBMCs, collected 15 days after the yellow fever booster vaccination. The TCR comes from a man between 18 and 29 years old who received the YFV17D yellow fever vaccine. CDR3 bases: TGTGCCAGCAGCGAACGGACTAGTATTTGGCCAGATACGCAGTATTTT. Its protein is CASSERTSIWPDTQYF.